The rows below give T cell receptor beta chains drawn from one sample of a study of control samples from healthy donors and cancer patients. The data were produced by immunoSEQ multiplex PCR, yet TCRdb's version contains in-frame clones alone and is incomplete. The sample shows about 52,000 clones, 90% to 95% of them seen only once. The sequenced sample was blood. These receptors originate from a man aged 30 to 39 in good health. The CDR3 runs from the conserved cysteine through the conserved F or W. The order of the fields is clone size, V gene, D gene, J gene, CDR3 DNA, CDR3 protein. A D gene is named only where the DNA matches it firmly. Part of the rows lack a size; the others show once, few, many or a class for expanded clones.

NA	TRBV27	NA	TRBJ2-7	TGTGCCAGCGGGAACAGGGCTTTGAACGAGCAGTACTTC	CASGNRALNEQYF
NA	TRBV30	TRBD1	TRBJ1-5	TGTGCCTGGAGTCCCAAGAGGGGGCTAGTTCAGCCCCAGCATTTT	CAWSPKRGLVQPQHF
NA	TRBV5-6	TRBD1	TRBJ1-1	TGTGCCAGCAGCTTGGTTGGCAGGGGGCCAACTGAAGCTTTCTTT	CASSLVGRGPTEAFF
NA	TRBV3-1/TRBV3-2	NA	TRBJ2-5	TGTGCCAGCAGCCATTTTGAGCGAGGCGAGACCCAGTACTTC	CASSHFERGETQYF
NA	TRBV5-1	TRBD2	TRBJ2-3	TGCGCCAGCAGCTTGGCCTATAGCGGGGACACAGATACGCAGTATTTT	CASSLAYSGDTDTQYF
NA	TRBV7-9	NA	TRBJ1-2	TGTGCCAGCAGCCCCGAGAGGGACTTGGGTGGTGGCTACACCTTC	CASSPERDLGGGYTF
NA	TRBV27	TRBD2	TRBJ2-1	TGTGCCAGCAGTCCCCTTTTGCGGGAGGGGAGATACAATGAGCAGTTCTTC	CASSPLLREGRYNEQFF
NA	TRBV15	NA	TRBJ2-7	TGTGCCACCAGCAGGGGGGGTGCCCTCTCCTACGAGCAGTACTTC	CATSRGGALSYEQYF
once	TRBV3-1/TRBV3-2	TRBD1	TRBJ1-4	TGTGCCAGCAGCCAAACAGGGGACAGGAGTGAAAAACTGTTTTTT	CASSQTGDRSEKLFF
NA	TRBV3-1/TRBV3-2	NA	TRBJ2-3	TGTGCCAGCAGCCAGGCTTCTAGGCGGGACGCAGTATTT	CASSQASRRDAVF
NA	TRBV5-1	NA	TRBJ2-3	TGCGCCAGCAGCGAAGGGGTTATCAGCACAGATACGCAGTATTTT	CASSEGVISTDTQYF
NA	TRBV18	TRBD2	TRBJ2-7	TGTGCCAGCTCCCCAACGGGGATAGCGGGAGGCCCTTACGAGCAGTACTTC	CASSPTGIAGGPYEQYF
NA	TRBV6-2/TRBV6-3	NA	TRBJ1-5	TGTGCCAGCAGTTACTCGCGTCTCAATCAGCCCCAGCATTTT	CASSYSRLNQPQHF
NA	TRBV9	NA	TRBJ1-2	TGTGCCAGCAGCGTAGTGACGGACAAGGGTCCCCAAGACTATGGCTACACCTTC	CASSVVTDKGPQDYGYTF
NA	TRBV29-1	NA	TRBJ2-7	TGCAGCGTGAGAATGACTAGTTCTTACGAGCAGTACTTC	CSVRMTSSYEQYF
NA	TRBV28	NA	TRBJ2-2	TGTGCCATCGGGGGCAGGACCGGGGAGCTGTTTTTT	CAIGGRTGELFF
NA	TRBV27	TRBD1	TRBJ1-3	TGTGCCAGCAGGCCTCTAGGACTGGGGACAGGGGTCTCGAAAGCTGGAAACACCATATATTTT	CASRPLGLGTGVSKAGNTIYF
NA	TRBV27	TRBD2	TRBJ2-7	TGTGCCAGCAGTGCTAGCGGAGGGGCCTACGAGCAGTACTTC	CASSASGGAYEQYF
NA	TRBV19	TRBD2	TRBJ2-1	TGTGCCAGTAGTATGACGACGGGACTAGCGGGAGGAGAGCAGTTCTTC	CASSMTTGLAGGEQFF
NA	TRBV6-6	TRBD2	TRBJ2-7	TGTGCCAGCAGTTCCCCGGGAGGTCCCTTTGGCTACGAGCAGTACTTC	CASSSPGGPFGYEQYF
NA	TRBV7-9	NA	TRBJ2-1	TGTGCCAGCAGCACCCTACTAGAAGCACCCTCCTACAATGAGCAGTTCTTC	CASSTLLEAPSYNEQFF
NA	TRBV6-1	NA	TRBJ1-4	TGTGCCAGCAGTGAGGGGGAGCATGAAAAACTGTTTTTT	CASSEGEHEKLFF
NA	TRBV13	NA	TRBJ2-1	TGTGCCAGCAGCTTTATCCTAGCCGTCTACAATGAGCAGTTCTTC	CASSFILAVYNEQFF
NA	TRBV28	NA	TRBJ2-1	TGTGCCAGCAGTTTATGGACTGACAATGAGCAGTTCTTC	CASSLWTDNEQFF
NA	TRBV5-1	TRBD1	TRBJ2-7	TGCGCCAGCAGCTCGACAGGGATCTCCTACGAGCAGTACTTC	CASSSTGISYEQYF
NA	TRBV4-1	NA	TRBJ2-3	TGCGCCAGCAGCCAGCCTCCGACAGCGCCCGTGGGCACAGATACGCAGTATTTT	CASSQPPTAPVGTDTQYF
NA	TRBV6-5	NA	TRBJ1-4	TGTGCCAGCAGTTACTCAGGAGGCAAGAATGAAAAACTGTTTTTT	CASSYSGGKNEKLFF
NA	TRBV6-5	NA	TRBJ2-5	TGTGCCACCCTTGAGGGAGAGACCCAGTACTTC	CATLEGETQYF
NA	TRBV5-4	TRBD2	TRBJ2-7	TGTGCCAGCCACTCCCAGCGGGAGTCCTACGAGCAGTACTTC	CASHSQRESYEQYF
NA	TRBV9	TRBD1	TRBJ2-5	TGTGCCAGCAGCGTAGTGGGGACAGCCCAAGAGACCCAGTACTTC	CASSVVGTAQETQYF
NA	TRBV18	NA	TRBJ1-2	TGTGCCAGCTCGTCCCCGGGGGGGGCTGACTATGGCTACACCTTC	CASSSPGGADYGYTF
NA	TRBV7-9	TRBD2	TRBJ2-1	TGTGCCAGCAGCCCCTTACGTAGCGGGACCCTAAATGAGCAGTTCTTC	CASSPLRSGTLNEQFF
NA	TRBV4-3	NA	TRBJ2-1	TGCGCCAGCAGCCAAGGGAGGGTAGGTGAGCAGTTCTTC	CASSQGRVGEQFF
NA	TRBV18	NA	TRBJ2-1	TGTGCCAGCTCACCAAGTGTCGTTGGCGCGACGTACAATGAGCAGTTCTTC	CASSPSVVGATYNEQFF
NA	TRBV11-2	NA	TRBJ1-1	TGTGCCAGCAGCTTAGATCCGGGGGGGGACACTGAAGCTTTCTTT	CASSLDPGGDTEAFF
NA	TRBV28	NA	TRBJ2-1	TGTGCCAGCAGCCCCCGGACTGGGAGCTCCTACAATGAGCAGTTCTTC	CASSPRTGSSYNEQFF
NA	TRBV7-9	TRBD2	TRBJ2-7	TGTGCCAGCAGCCCCACGACTAGCGGGAGCTACGAGCAGTACTTC	CASSPTTSGSYEQYF
NA	TRBV10-3	TRBD1	TRBJ1-2	TGTGCCATCACCCGGGACAGTACTAACTATGGCTACACCTTC	CAITRDSTNYGYTF
NA	TRBV7-7	NA	TRBJ2-5	TGTGCTAGCAGATCGGACAAGTTTTCAGAGACCCAGTACTTC	CASRSDKFSETQYF
NA	TRBV25-1	TRBD2	TRBJ2-1	TGTGCCAGCCGACTAGCGGGTCAGGAATACAATGAGCAGTTCTTC	CASRLAGQEYNEQFF
NA	TRBV5-1	TRBD2	TRBJ2-2	TGCGCCAGCAGCTTGTTAGCGGGAGCGTCCACCGGGGAGCTGTTTTTT	CASSLLAGASTGELFF
NA	TRBV5-1	NA	TRBJ2-3	TGCGCCAGCAGCTTGGATGGCAGGACCCCAGATACGCAGTATTTT	CASSLDGRTPDTQYF
NA	TRBV27	NA	TRBJ1-5	TGTGCCAGCAGTTCCGGTTATAGCAATCAGCCCCAGCATTTT	CASSSGYSNQPQHF
NA	TRBV6-2/TRBV6-3	TRBD2	TRBJ2-3	TGTGCCAGCAGTTACGGGTCGGGGCGGGAGCTCGGAGATACGCAGTATTTT	CASSYGSGRELGDTQYF
NA	TRBV24-1	TRBD2	TRBJ2-5	TGTGCCACCAGTGACGCCTGGACTAGCCACCTGGGGGGGGAGACCCAGTACTTC	CATSDAWTSHLGGETQYF